Following are 22 T cell receptor beta chains from one sample sequenced in a study of blood T cell repertoires in COVID-19 (dated by TCRdb to 2020 to 2021). Receptors were amplified or captured by the immunoSEQ multiplex PCR assay. TCRdb stores this immuneACCESS table with in-frame sequences only. Part of the clones is absent; in the studies checked, under half of the shortfall reflects unresolved V genes, and no reason is known for the rest. Within this sample are 85,000 to 120,000 clones, with around four fifths of them counted one time only. Approximately 9.8% of the sample belongs to the ten largest clones. Sequencing was carried out using peripheral blood. The receptors were gathered from a man aged 55 to 69 with active or convalescent COVID-19.

The V and J genes are TRBV19 and TRBJ2-2; TRBD2 matches 8 bases. Germline CDR1 LNHDA, CDR2 SQIVND (reference sequence). This CDR3 is 15 amino acids long. Trimming cost V 3 bases and J 3 bases; bases outside gene matches: 3. CDR3 DNA sequence: TGTGCCAGTAGTATCCTCGGGAGGGACACCGGGGAGCTGTTTTTT. It encodes CASSILGRDTGELFF.

The chain recombines TRBV25-1 with TRBJ2-2; D is unresolved. This CDR3 has 12 residues. V dropped 5 bases and J dropped 4 bases, with 5 bases sitting between them. Germline V gives CDR1 MGHDK, CDR2 SYGVNS. CDR3 bases: TGTGCCAGCAGTAGCCCCACCGGGGAGCTGTTTTTT. Amino acids: CASSSPTGELFF.

This clone was counted once. The sample carries other DNA sequences with the same CDR3. The CDR3 coding sequence is TGTGCCAGCTCACGAAGGCTAGCGGGAGGAAGTTCCTACAATGAGCAGTTCTTC. As protein: CASSRRLAGGSSYNEQFF. V and J are TRBV18 and TRBJ2-1, with 11 positions matching TRBD2. Per the germline V gene, CDR1 is KGHSH and CDR2 is LQKENI. V gave up 4 bases and J gave up 1 base; unmatched junction bases: 9. The CDR3 covers 18 residues.

About this clone itself: The same CDR3 arises from other DNA sequences in this sample as well. The V gene is TRBV12-5, the J gene TRBJ1-5; D perhaps matches TRBD1 (6 bases). Germline V gene data show CDR1 as LGHNT and CDR2 as FRNRAP. The CDR3 runs to 13 residues. Deletions cut 6 bases from V and 2 bases from J, with 8 bases between. The DNA for the CDR3 is TGTGCTAGTGGAGCAGGGGGCAATCAGCCCCAGCATTTT. Translating it yields CASGAGGNQPQHF.

The genes are TRBV19 and TRBJ2-7; 10 bases align to TRBD2. V was pared by 3 bases and J by 7 bases, with 9 bases of the junction left unmatched. This CDR3 is 15 amino acids long. Looked up from germline, CDR1 is LNHDA and CDR2 is SQIVND (reference sequence). Here the CDR3 DNA reads TGTGCCAGTAGTATTTACGGGACTAGCGTGATGGAGCAGTACTTC. Translating it yields CASSIYGTSVMEQYF.

This clone was detected only a few times. V gene TRBV18 combines with J gene TRBJ1-1, with 8 bases lining up with TRBD1. The CDR3 length is 13 residues. From germline, CDR1 is KGHSH and CDR2 LQKENI. Trimming took 3 bases from V and 6 from J; bases not matched to a gene: 3. The CDR3 here is CASSPGTGAEAFF. CDR3 sequence (DNA): TGTGCCAGCTCACCCGGGACAGGCGCTGAAGCTTTCTTT.

The rearrangement links TRBV19 to TRBJ2-1; tentatively, D is TRBD2 (8 bases). Germline V gene sequence: CDR1 LNHDA, CDR2 SQIVND (reference sequence). V lost 3 bases and J 4 bases, leaving 16 bases between the germline ends. The CDR3 sequence is 16 residues long. The CDR3 protein is CASSIGGAGGYNEQFF. The CDR3 coding sequence is TGTGCCAGTAGTATCGGGGGGGCAGGGGGTTACAATGAGCAGTTCTTC.

The chain combines TRBV3-1 (or the pseudogene TRBV3-2) with TRBJ2-1; D is possibly TRBD2 (6 bases). The V end was cut by 5 bases, the J end by 3 bases, with 11 bases between. Germline assignment: CDR1 LGHDT and CDR2 YNNKEL (reference sequence). The CDR3 sequence is 14 residues long. The CDR3 loop is CASSFSGDYNEQFF. The CDR3 DNA follows: TGTGCCAGCAGCTTTAGCGGAGACTACAATGAGCAGTTCTTC.

This clone was recorded a few times. The rearrangement joins TRBV6-5 to TRBJ2-7, with D possibly matching TRBD1 (6 bases). Germline values: CDR1 MNHEY, CDR2 SVGAGI. CDR3 length: 13 residues. Trimming took 6 bases from V and 0 from J, leaving 9 bases between them. Here the CDR3 reads CASSPGVSYEQYF. The CDR3 DNA reads TGTGCCAGCAGCCCAGGGGTCTCCTACGAGCAGTACTTC.

The chain joins TRBV7-9 to TRBJ1-2; possibly TRBD1 for D (5 bases). Trimming took off 4 bases at V and 4 bases at J, with 19 bases between the two ends. The CDR3 spans 16 residues. Germline V gene lookup returns CDR1 SEHNR and CDR2 FQNEAQ (reference sequence). The chain's CDR3 is CASSSQAFTGIYGYTF. The CDR3 nucleotides are TGTGCCAGCAGCTCGCAGGCCTTCACAGGTATCTATGGCTACACCTTC.

This clone was detected only a few times. The chain joins TRBV5-1 to TRBJ2-5; TRBD2 matches at 8 bases. Germline CDR1 and CDR2: SGHRS and YFSETQ. The CDR3 totals 15 residues. V lost 0 bases to trimming and J lost 4 bases; unmatched junction nucleotides: 5. CDR3 sequence: CASSLAIGGAETQYF. CDR3 coding DNA: TGCGCCAGCAGCTTGGCCATCGGGGGGGCAGAGACCCAGTACTTC.

The table lists this clone with a count of one. The chain links TRBV4-1 to TRBJ1-2, with 8 bases fitting TRBD1. CDR1 is MGHRA, CDR2 YSYEKL, per germline. Trimming cost V 0 bases and J 7 bases; bases outside gene matches: 4. This CDR3 has 14 amino acids. CDR3 loop: CASSQDSQGAGYTF. The CDR3 DNA is TGCGCCAGCAGCCAAGATTCGCAGGGGGCTGGCTACACCTTC.

The rearrangement uses TRBV28 and TRBJ1-1; a weak D match, TRBD1 (5 bases). The germline gives CDR1 MDHEN, CDR2 SYDVKM. The CDR3 length is 14 residues. V shed 6 bases and J shed 4 bases, with 15 bases lying between them. The CDR3 is CASRERGGTTEAFF. The CDR3 nucleotides read TGTGCCAGCAGAGAAAGGGGAGGGACCACTGAAGCTTTCTTT.

V gene TRBV5-5 combines with J gene TRBJ1-4; weak D call: TRBD1 (5 bases). CDR3 length: 16 amino acids. CDR1 and CDR2 from the germline V gene are SGHKS and YYEKEE (reference sequence). The V and J ends lost 0 bases and 4 bases respectively, with 13 bases between them. The CDR3 here is CASSLGSTGLNEKLFF. The CDR3 nucleotides read TGTGCCAGCAGCTTGGGTAGTACAGGCCTTAATGAAAAACTGTTTTTT.

The chain joins TRBV7-2 to TRBJ2-2, with 9 bases identical to TRBD2. Germline-derived CDR1 and CDR2 are SGHTA and FQGNSA. The V and J ends lost 1 base and 7 bases, in that order; junction bases with no gene match: 10. CDR3 length: 17 residues. The CDR3 DNA reads TGTGCCAGCAGCTTAGAACGCGGGAGGGCGGAAGTCGGGGAGCTGTTTTTT. It specifies CASSLERGRAEVGELFF. The full variable domain, rest sourced from reference TRBV7-2 and TRBJ2-2, is GAGVSQSPSNKVTEKGKDVELRCDPISGHTALYWYRQSLGQGLEFLIYFQGNSAPDKSGLPSDRFSAERTGGSVSTLTIQRTQQEDSAVYLCASSLERGRAEVGELFFGEGSRLTVL.

The rearrangement links TRBV19 to TRBJ1-5; D might be TRBD1 (5 bases). V was shortened by 6 bases and J by 3 bases, with 9 bases between the two germline ends. Germline V gene lookup returns CDR1 LNHDA and CDR2 SQIVND (reference sequence). The CDR3 sequence is 13 residues long. The CDR3 DNA reads TGTGCCAGTAGCATTGGGGCCAATCAGCCCCAGCATTTT. Its protein product is CASSIGANQPQHF.

This clone occurred a few times. The V and J genes are TRBV7-2 and TRBJ1-3; no clear D gene. The ends were cut back, 3 bases at V and 3 bases at J, with 6 bases in the middle. The CDR3 extends over 13 amino acids. Germline V CDR1 and CDR2: SGHTA, FQGNSA. The CDR3, as DNA: TGTGCCAGCAGCTTGCATAGTGGAAACACCATATATTTT. Translation gives CASSLHSGNTIYF.

The chain couples TRBV28 to TRBJ1-5; D remains unclear. Trimming cost V 4 bases and J 1 base, with 17 bases left between them. The CDR3 runs 17 residues. CDR1 MDHEN and CDR2 SYDVKM come from the germline V gene. The CDR3, as DNA: TGTGCCAGCAGTTCGGTGGGAGCGCATAGAAGCAATCAGCCCCAGCATTTT. Protein product: CASSSVGAHRSNQPQHF.

This chain uses TRBV27 with TRBJ2-2, with a possible D match to TRBD2 (5 bases). This CDR3 comprises 19 residues. V dropped 5 bases and J dropped 0 bases, with 22 bases sitting between them. The germline V gene encodes CDR1 MNHEY and CDR2 SMNVEV (reference sequence). CDR3 nucleotide sequence: TGTGCCAGCAGTCGTACCGCGGCTTTACTAGTCACGAACACCGGGGAGCTGTTTTTT. This gives the protein CASSRTAALLVTNTGELFF.

This chain connects TRBV18 to TRBJ2-2; 8 positions match TRBD1. Trimming removed 4 bases from V and 1 base from J; junction bases left unmatched: 2. The CDR3 totals 15 residues. Germline V gene data show CDR1 as KGHSH and CDR2 as LQKENI. In nucleotides, the CDR3 is TGTGCCAGCTCACTCGGGACAGGGAACACCGGGGAGCTGTTTTTT. Encoded protein: CASSLGTGNTGELFF.

The chain recombines TRBV4-2 with TRBJ2-3; 8 positions match TRBD2. Germline CDR1 and CDR2: LGHNA and YNFKEQ. V dropped 0 bases and J dropped 1; count of bases not matched to a gene: 6. The CDR3 is 17 residues long. For the CDR3, the DNA is TGTGCCAGCAGCCAAGATCCGGCCGGGAGGGGCACAGATACGCAGTATTTT. It is translated as CASSQDPAGRGTDTQYF.

The chain employs TRBV7-8 and TRBJ2-7; maybe TRBD1 (6 bases). V was pared by 11 bases and J by 4 bases, with 15 bases between. The germline gives CDR1 SGHVS, CDR2 FQNEAQ. CDR3 length: 12 residues. The CDR3 DNA sequence: TGTGCCGTATGGGACAAGCCTTACGAGCAGTACTTC. Encoded protein: CAVWDKPYEQYF.